This T cell receptor (beta chain) was sequenced in a study of spatial heterogeneity in lung cancer. On the study more broadly: Beta-chain sequences were consistently detected more often than alpha-chain sequences. As counted in raw reads, each unique TCR and UMI combination appeared more than ten times on average.

This clonotype was found many times. TCRdb re-called the 5' RACE reads with MiXCR, one entry per CDR3 protein. The sample contains under 45,000 distinct CDR3 sequences, under 9% of which appear only once. Time point noted: blood at routine non-recurrence follow-up after resection. Material for sequencing was whole RNA from tumor, nontumor lung or frozen PBMC, left unsorted. The CDR3 has 14 residues. Deletions cut 3 bases from V and 7 bases from J, with 12 bases between. Germline V gene data show CDR1 as MDHEN and CDR2 as SYDVKM. This TCR came from a male donor with early-stage non-small cell lung cancer. Sequenced here: PBMCs, sampled at follow-up. The chain has TRBV28 and TRBJ1-4; D unresolved. The CDR3 spells CASSFLSVGEKLFF. CDR3 bases: TGTGCCAGCAGTTTCTTGTCAGTCGGTGAAAAACTGTTTTTT. The full variable domain, rest sourced from reference TRBV28 and TRBJ1-4, is DVKVTQSSRYLVKRTGEKVFLECVQDMDHENMFWYRQDPGLGLRLIYFSYDVKMKEKGDIPEGYSVSREKKERFSLILESASTNQTSMYLCASSFLSVGEKLFFGSGTQLSVL.